This T cell receptor beta chain was captured in a study of blood T cell repertoires in COVID-19. Study context: From T cells, B-cell-depleted T cells, or PBMCs came the material, which was cDNA or gDNA.

The germline V and J ends were trimmed by 4 bases and 3 bases, with 10 bases remaining between them. The CDR3 is 14 residues long. Germline V gene data show CDR1 as SNHLY and CDR2 as FYNNEI. Two negative PCRs, clearance, or symptom resolution had been documented for recovered Cohort 3 donors. In the source study's methods: Using reference gene primer amplification, nucleated cell counts were estimated. Only in-frame clones appear in the TCRdb table, and some are missing; sequencing was by immunoSEQ multiplex PCR. The V and J calls and clone size come from that table; D and trimming were worked out from the DNA. The sample lists more than 150,000 clones, roughly 90% occurring once. This clone came up once. Other DNA sequences of this sample code for an identical CDR3.

The material sequenced was PBMCs or T cells enriched from blood (not recorded which). This receptor was taken from a woman between 45 and 60 years old who had recovered from COVID-19. The J gene is TRBJ1-5, the V gene TRBV2, with no clear D. In DNA form, the CDR3 reads TGTGCCAGCAGTGTAGCGGCCTCCAATCAGCCCCAGCATTTT. Translation: CASSVAASNQPQHF.